This T cell receptor beta chain is drawn from a study of a mutant IDH1 vaccine in newly diagnosed glioma. Study context: Sex among treated patients split about 62% male, roughly 40% female; mean age was approximately 40 years. Patients arrived already treated with radiotherapy, temozolomide, or both, most having had both. Study-level findings and limits: The occurrence of vaccine-induced immune responses was seen in around 92% of patients.

The time point denotes: baseline, week 1 (first vaccination visit). As for treatment: pre-vaccination baseline after standard-of-care therapy. Donors had new IDH1-mutant astrocytomas of WHO grade 3 or 4 (ATRX-lost). V was clipped by 3 bases and J by 5 bases, with 10 bases between them. Per germline, CDR1 WNHNN and CDR2 SYGVQD (reference sequence). The CDR3 is made up of 14 amino acids. As for this clone: The antigen is not known.

TCRdb's table, derived via immunoSEQ multiplex PCR, lists solely in-frame clones and lacks some. The table lists over 80,000 clones, about 90% of them singletons. The material was PBMCs, obtained from a glioma patient treated with radiotherapy, temozolomide or both. The source of this sequence is a woman in her 50s with glioma. The rearrangement joins TRBV10-1 to TRBJ1-4, with D hard to call. The DNA of the CDR3 is TGCGCCAGCAGTGATGACCGGGCGAATGAAAAACTGTTTTTT. Translating it yields CASSDDRANEKLFF.